Listed below are T cell receptor beta chains from one sample, sequenced in a study of cytomegalovirus exposure and HLA in healthy donors. Generated by immunoSEQ multiplex PCR, the TCRdb table keeps only in-frame clones and is missing some. The table lists 100,000 to 150,000 clones, around 68% of them singletons. The sequenced material came from PBMCs. The receptor source for this set is a man aged 35 to 55 in good health and CMV-seropositive. CDR3s leave out the opening cysteine and the closing phenylalanine or tryptophan. The order of the fields is V gene, CDR3 protein.

V: TRBV6-5
CDR3: ASSLRTGRADEQF

V: TRBV2
CDR3: ASSVSRGTDTQY

V: TRBV5-4
CDR3: ASSARSGGSTGELF

V: TRBV5-1
CDR3: ASSLSLAGGYNEQF

V: TRBV6-5
CDR3: ASRGGYEQY

V: TRBV9
CDR3: ASSVTGFTNEKLF

V: TRBV7-2
CDR3: ASSFGQTYEQY

V: TRBV7-7
CDR3: ASSLGATDTQY

V: TRBV7-2
CDR3: ASSPRQGEGQPQH

V: TRBV5-6
CDR3: ASREWGVANEKLF

V: TRBV6-5
CDR3: ASRRHGGDQETQY

V: TRBV28
CDR3: ASRGTGSAKNIQY

V: TRBV7-9
CDR3: ASRTGTGSEKLF

V: TRBV19
CDR3: ASSIKSGSTGANVLT

V: TRBV28
CDR3: ASSLGSSGANVLT

V: TRBV7-2
CDR3: ASSPSSDSYEQY

V: TRBV12-5
CDR3: ASHGQGTTNEKLF

V: TRBV5-3
CDR3: ARSLNSSGTGNQPQH

V: TRBV19
CDR3: ASTETSGGSYEQY

V: TRBV12-5
CDR3: ASGPYFNEQF

V: TRBV6-4
CDR3: ASSSGTVNQETQY

V: TRBV11-3
CDR3: ASSLAGTSESSYNEQF

V: TRBV19
CDR3: ASSRSGQGHEQY

V: TRBV30
CDR3: AWSTGTMSNQPQH

V: TRBV29-1
CDR3: SVKEQGNEQY

V: TRBV9
CDR3: ASSGGTPSLSGANVLT

V: TRBV28
CDR3: ASSFRDEQY

V: TRBV18
CDR3: ASSSRAGGNTEAF

V: TRBV6-1
CDR3: ASSVGQASSYGYT

V: TRBV13
CDR3: ASSLEPSGNTIY

V: TRBV28
CDR3: ASSSGTGLHEQY